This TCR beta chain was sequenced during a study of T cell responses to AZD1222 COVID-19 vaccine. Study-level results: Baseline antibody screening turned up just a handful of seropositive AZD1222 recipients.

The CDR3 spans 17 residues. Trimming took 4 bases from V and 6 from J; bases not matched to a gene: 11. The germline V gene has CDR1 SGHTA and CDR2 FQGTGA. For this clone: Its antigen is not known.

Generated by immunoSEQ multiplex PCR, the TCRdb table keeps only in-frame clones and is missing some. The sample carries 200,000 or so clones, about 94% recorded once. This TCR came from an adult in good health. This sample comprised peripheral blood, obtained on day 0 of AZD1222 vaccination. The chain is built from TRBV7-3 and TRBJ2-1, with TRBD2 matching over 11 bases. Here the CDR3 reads CASSSYSLAGAPNEQFF. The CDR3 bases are TGTGCCAGCAGCTCCTATTCACTAGCGGGAGCGCCCAATGAGCAGTTCTTC. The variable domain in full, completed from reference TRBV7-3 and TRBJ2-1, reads GAGVSQTPSNKVTEKGKYVELRCDPISGHTALYWYRQSLGQGPEFLIYFQGTGAADDSGLPNDRFFAVRPEGSVSTLKIQRTERGDSAVYLCASSSYSLAGAPNEQFFGPGTRLTVL.